This T cell receptor beta chain emerged from a study of cytomegalovirus exposure and HLA in healthy donors. Whole-study results and caveats: With later analysis, a missense DCLRE1C variant became linked to TCR beta V- and J-gene trimming. The likely explanation for a cluster of highly shared sequence variants was sequencing artifact.

For this clone: Its antigen remains unidentified.

Each donor was nominally healthy when sampled (though unrecorded immune exposures were likely). There are 14 residues in the CDR3. V shed 5 bases and J 9 bases; nucleotides not matched to a gene: 11. Germline V lookup: CDR1 MNHEY, CDR2 SMNVEV (reference sequence). This PCR relied on a set of 60 Vbeta primers and 13 Jbeta primers. Repertoires were generated with immunoSEQ multiplex PCR, while TCRdb's copy carries only in-frame clones and drops some. The profile shows about 150,000 clones, around 82% of them singletons. The source material was PBMCs. J is TRBJ2-3 and V is TRBV27; 7 positions match TRBD2. The clonotype originates from a woman between 35 and 50 years old in good health and CMV-seropositive. The CDR3 sequence is CASSPSRGGYTQYF. CDR3 nucleotide sequence: TGTGCCAGCAGTCCAAGCCGCGGGGGATACACGCAGTATTTT.